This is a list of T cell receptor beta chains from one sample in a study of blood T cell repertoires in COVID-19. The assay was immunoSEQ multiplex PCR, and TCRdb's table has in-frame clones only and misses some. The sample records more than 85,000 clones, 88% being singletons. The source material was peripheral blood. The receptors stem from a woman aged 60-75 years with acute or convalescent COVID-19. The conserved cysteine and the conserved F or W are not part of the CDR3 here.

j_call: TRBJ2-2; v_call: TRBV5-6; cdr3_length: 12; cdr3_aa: ASSLAGGTGELF
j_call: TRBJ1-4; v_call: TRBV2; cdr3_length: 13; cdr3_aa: ASSEQTGLNEKLF
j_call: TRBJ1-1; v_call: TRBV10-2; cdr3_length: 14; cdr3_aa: ASREQGLKGNTEAF
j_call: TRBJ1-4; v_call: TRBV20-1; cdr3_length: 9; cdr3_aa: SAPRAEKLF
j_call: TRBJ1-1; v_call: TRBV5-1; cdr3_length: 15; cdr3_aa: ASIDGTGATANTEAF
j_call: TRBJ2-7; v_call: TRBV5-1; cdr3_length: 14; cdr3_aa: ASSHGYGLSQYEQY
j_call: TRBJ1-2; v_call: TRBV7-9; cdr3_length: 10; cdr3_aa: ASSAQGGGYT
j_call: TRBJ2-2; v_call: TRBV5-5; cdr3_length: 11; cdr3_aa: ASSRGNTGELF
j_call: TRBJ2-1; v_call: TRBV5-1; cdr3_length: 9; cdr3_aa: ASRVGSEQF
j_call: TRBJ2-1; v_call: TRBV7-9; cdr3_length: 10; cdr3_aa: ASSLIESEQF
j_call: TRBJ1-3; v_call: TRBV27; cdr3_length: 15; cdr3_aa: ASRPPAVQGGGNTIY
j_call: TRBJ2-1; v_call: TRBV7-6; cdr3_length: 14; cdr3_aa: ASSPIWGRVRNEQF
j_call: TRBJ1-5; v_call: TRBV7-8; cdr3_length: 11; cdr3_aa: ASSQDSNQPQH
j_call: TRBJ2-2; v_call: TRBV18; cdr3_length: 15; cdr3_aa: ASSPVYRGPNTGELF
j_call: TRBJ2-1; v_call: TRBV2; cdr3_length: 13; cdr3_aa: ASIYGLAAYNEQF
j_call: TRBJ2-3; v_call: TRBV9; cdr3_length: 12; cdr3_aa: ASSSGPAGDTQY
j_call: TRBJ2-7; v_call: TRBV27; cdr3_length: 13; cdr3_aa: ASSPGTSGSGEQY
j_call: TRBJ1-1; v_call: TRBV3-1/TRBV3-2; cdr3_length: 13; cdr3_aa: ASSQPRTGNTEAF
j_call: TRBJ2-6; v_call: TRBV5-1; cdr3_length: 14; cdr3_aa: ASSLSPLSGANVLT
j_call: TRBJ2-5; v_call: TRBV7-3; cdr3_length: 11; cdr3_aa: ASSQASAGAQY
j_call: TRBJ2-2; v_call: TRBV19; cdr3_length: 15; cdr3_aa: ASSTGTSGSTRGELF
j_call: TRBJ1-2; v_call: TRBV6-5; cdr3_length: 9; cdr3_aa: ASSAIYGYT